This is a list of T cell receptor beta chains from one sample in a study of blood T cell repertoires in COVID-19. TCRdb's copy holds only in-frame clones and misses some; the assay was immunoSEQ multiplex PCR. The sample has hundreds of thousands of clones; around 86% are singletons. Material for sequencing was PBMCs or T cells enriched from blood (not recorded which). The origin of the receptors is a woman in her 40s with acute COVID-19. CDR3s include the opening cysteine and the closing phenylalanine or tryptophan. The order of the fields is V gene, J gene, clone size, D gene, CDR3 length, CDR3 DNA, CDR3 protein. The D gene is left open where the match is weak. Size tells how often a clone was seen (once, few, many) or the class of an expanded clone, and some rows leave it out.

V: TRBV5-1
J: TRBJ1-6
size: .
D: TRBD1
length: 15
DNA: TGCGCCAGCAGCTTGGCGGGGACAGGGGATTCACCCCTCCACTTT
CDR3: CASSLAGTGDSPLHF

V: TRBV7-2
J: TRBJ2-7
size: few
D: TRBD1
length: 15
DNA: TGTGCCAGCAGCTTGGTTGGGACAGGGGGGGACGAGCAGTACTTC
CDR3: CASSLVGTGGDEQYF

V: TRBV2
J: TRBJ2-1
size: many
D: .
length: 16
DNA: TGTGCCAGCAGTGAACTGGGAGGGGGAACCTACAATGAGCAGTTCTTC
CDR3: CASSELGGGTYNEQFF

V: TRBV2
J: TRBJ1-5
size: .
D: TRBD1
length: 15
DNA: TGTGCCAGCAGGGACAACACACAGGGGAATCAGCCCCAGCATTTT
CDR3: CASRDNTQGNQPQHF

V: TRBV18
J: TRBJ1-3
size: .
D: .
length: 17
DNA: TGTGCCAGCTCACCACCGACCGGACAGAGCTCTGGAAACACCATATATTTT
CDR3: CASSPPTGQSSGNTIYF

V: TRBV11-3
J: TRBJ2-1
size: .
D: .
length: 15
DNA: TGTGCCAGCAGCTTAAGGCAGACTCCCTACAATGAGCAGTTCTTC
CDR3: CASSLRQTPYNEQFF

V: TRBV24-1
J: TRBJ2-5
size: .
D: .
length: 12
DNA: TGTGCCACCAGTGACCACGGAGAGACCCAGTACTTC
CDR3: CATSDHGETQYF

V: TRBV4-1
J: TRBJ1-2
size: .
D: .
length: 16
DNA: TGCGCCAGCAGCCAAGGACCCGGGGCAGGGGTGAATGGCTACACCTTC
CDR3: CASSQGPGAGVNGYTF

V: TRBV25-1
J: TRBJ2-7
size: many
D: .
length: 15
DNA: TGTGCCAGCAGTGAAGGATTAGGGGATACCTACGAGCAGTACTTC
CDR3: CASSEGLGDTYEQYF

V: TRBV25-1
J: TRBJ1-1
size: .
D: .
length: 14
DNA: TGTGCCAGCAGTACCCGGGACACCTACACTGAAGCTTTCTTT
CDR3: CASSTRDTYTEAFF

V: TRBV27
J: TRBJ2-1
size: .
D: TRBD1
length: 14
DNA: TGTGCCAGCAGTTCCACGGTTAAACAGGGGGAGCAGTTCTTC
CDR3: CASSSTVKQGEQFF

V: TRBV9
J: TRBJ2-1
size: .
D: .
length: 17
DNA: TGTGCCAGCAGCGTAGGTCTCGGCGGGACCTACTACAATGAGCAGTTCTTC
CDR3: CASSVGLGGTYYNEQFF

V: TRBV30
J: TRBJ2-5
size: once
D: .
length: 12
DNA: TGTGCCTGGAGCAGGAACCAAGAGACCCAGTACTTC
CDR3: CAWSRNQETQYF